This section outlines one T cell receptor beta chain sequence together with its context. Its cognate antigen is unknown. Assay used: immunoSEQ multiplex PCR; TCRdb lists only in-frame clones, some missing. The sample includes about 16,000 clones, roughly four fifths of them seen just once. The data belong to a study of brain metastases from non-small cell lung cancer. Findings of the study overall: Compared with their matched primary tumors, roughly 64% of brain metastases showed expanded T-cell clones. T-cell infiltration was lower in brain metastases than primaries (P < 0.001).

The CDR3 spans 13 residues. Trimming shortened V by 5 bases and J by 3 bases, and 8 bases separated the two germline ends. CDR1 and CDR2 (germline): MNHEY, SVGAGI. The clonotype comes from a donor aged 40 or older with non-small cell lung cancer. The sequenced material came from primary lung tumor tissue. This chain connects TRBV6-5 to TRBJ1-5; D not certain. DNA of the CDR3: TGTGCCAGCAGTCTACAGATCAATCAGCCCCAGCATTTT. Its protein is CASSLQINQPQHF.